What follows describes a single T cell receptor (beta chain). The antigen is not known. This entry is derived from a study of PD-1 blockade in classical Hodgkin lymphoma. Study results and caveats: In CD4+ cells, TCR diversity went up significantly by C4D1, but in CD8+ cells it did not. Relative to healthy donors, newly diagnosed patients reportedly had lower baseline TCR diversity, which was reported as lower still in relapsed/refractory patients. Sources of repertoire differences remain undefined, possibly disease activity or prior therapy.

This CDR3 contains 12 residues. CDR1 and CDR2 (germline): SNHLY, FYNNEI. The ends were cut back, 5 bases at V and 0 bases at J, with 4 bases in the middle. TCRdb keeps only in-frame clones here, not all; method: immunoSEQ multiplex PCR. The sample lists some 17,000 clones; 75% to 85% were seen once. Brentuximab vedotin exposure varied among the patients, all of whom had relapsed after autologous stem cell transplantation. Patients showed best responses of complete response, partial response or progressive disease. This specimen consisted of peripheral blood mononuclear cells (PBMCs), obtained at baseline. The chain uses TRBV2 and TRBJ1-2, with D unclear. The sequence was obtained from a human donor with classical Hodgkin lymphoma. The CDR3 loop reads CASSYSNYGYTF. As DNA, the CDR3 is TGTGCCAGCAGTTATTCTAACTATGGCTACACCTTC.